This section outlines one TCR beta chain sequence together with its context. What this receptor recognizes is not known. Per-base qualities were not stored, and no clone one base away is much larger. The immunoSEQ Assay, a bias-controlled multiplex PCR, was used to amplify TCRbeta CDR3 regions from genomic DNA. In the paper's pipeline: Nucleated cell counts per sample were estimated from amplification of reference gene primers within the assay. To quantify the absolute abundance of each unique TCRbeta CDR3 rearrangement, sequence reads were collapsed and filtered. For each sample, productive Simpson clonality was calculated as the square root of Simpson's diversity index across productive rearrangements. In its TCRdb copy, this immuneACCESS table keeps in-frame sequences only and misses some clones. Where compared with another copy, unresolved V genes explain less than half of these, and the others have no known cause. V, J and clone size derive from that table, while D and trimming were established from the DNA sequence. The sample table holds 200,000 to 250,000 clones, of which roughly 84% were seen once. The ten largest clones represent 15% to 20% of the sample.

Its CDR3 holds 12 amino acids, cysteine through phenylalanine. Kept here is only the CDR3 DNA, which spans 36 bases and is read in frame from base 1. V is reduced by 6 bases and J by 4 bases, leaving a spacing of 9 bases between them. The germline V gene (reference sequence) provides CDR1 LNHDA and CDR2 SQIVND. Each collaborating institution followed its own protocols to collect whole blood in K2EDTA tubes. For TCRbeta analysis, collaborators shipped samples as frozen whole blood, isolated PBMCs, or DNA extracted from either of those sample types. This sample is part of a study of blood T cell repertoires in COVID-19 (dated by TCRdb to about 2020). In terms of the full investigation: The collaborator samples originated in the United States, Italy and Spain and spanned the acute and convalescent phases of COVID-19. The repertoires were released in a freely available public database meant as a resource for research on the immune response to SARS-CoV-2. Nearly every sample came with metadata listing a de-identified subject ID, COVID-19 status, age in years and sex. Deeply sampled blood TCRbeta repertoires from subjects exposed to, actively infected with, or recovered from COVID-19 were included in the dataset. The material from the prospective study consisted of cDNA or gDNA derived from T cells, B-cell-depleted T cells, or PBMCs. Samples were obtained from the ongoing ImmuneRACE study (first 160 participants) and from 1,254 subjects provided by 6 global collaborators. Where available, HLA class I and class II types were obtained from metadata supplied by the sample provider rather than from assay-based typing. Study-level results and caveats: The quantity of clinical and demographic metadata differed by source and by participant and was supplied without curation.

The sequence was obtained from a man aged 25 to 40 with active or convalescent COVID-19. Here the chain combines TRBV19 and TRBJ1-1; TRBD1 could be the D gene, as 5 bases match. Sequencing used peripheral blood. Here is the DNA: TGTGCCAGTAGCTGGGGGGGCACTGAAGCTTTCTTT. It is translated as CASSWGGTEAFF.